This T cell receptor beta chain was identified in a study of CD8 T cells in ankylosing spondylitis. Study-level points and caveats: Clones that were linked to disease were CD8+ and were relatively rare in peripheral blood. Reportedly, matched ankylosing spondylitis synovial fluid was significantly enriched for disease-linked clones. About 8 highly homologous variants made up a TCR beta motif, and this motif appeared characteristic of ankylosing spondylitis blood. Several of the motif variants were reported before in synovial fluid and blood from reactive arthritis.

A quantitative 5'-RACE method, one with molecular barcodes, was used to make TCR beta libraries. One entry per CDR3 protein, called by TCRdb with MiXCR from the 5' RACE reads. Here the sample spans hundreds of thousands of distinct CDR3 sequences, roughly 26% being singletons. Of note for this clonotype: The target antigen is unknown.

This TCR was recovered from a male donor with ankylosing spondylitis. Sequenced material: blood, either unsorted or a sorted T cell fraction (not recorded which).

The CDR3 reads CASSFFDRDKGGYTF. The CDR3 DNA is TGTGCCAGCAGCTTTTTCGACAGGGACAAGGGAGGCTACACCTTC. The J gene is TRBJ1-2, the V gene TRBV13, with TRBD1 identical over 7 bases. Looked up from germline, CDR1 is PRHDT and CDR2 is FYEKMQ (reference sequence). The CDR3 extends over 15 amino acids. V lost 3 bases, J lost 8 bases, and 12 bases stayed unmatched.